Given below is one TCR beta chain in context. These data belong to a study of cytomegalovirus exposure and HLA in healthy donors. Assay: immunoSEQ multiplex PCR; the TCRdb copy retains only in-frame clones and omits some. The data hold approximately 97,000 clones, with approximately 93% observed a single time. The ends lost 5 bases at V and 4 bases at J; junction bases unmatched: 8. CDR3 length: 17 residues. Germline CDR1 is SEHNR and CDR2 is FQNEAQ (reference sequence). What was sequenced was PBMCs. The genes are TRBV7-9 and TRBJ1-4; TRBD1 matches at 12 bases. This receptor was obtained from a woman between 25 and 40 years old in good health and CMV-seropositive. The DNA for the CDR3 is TGTGCCAGCAGCCCCGGGACAGGGGGCGTCGGTAATGAAAAACTGTTTTTT. Its translation: CASSPGTGGVGNEKLFF. The full variable domain, with the rest looked up from reference TRBV7-9 and TRBJ1-4, is DTGVSQNPRHKITKRGQNVTFRCDPISEHNRLYWYRQTLGQGPEFLTYFQNEAQLEKSRLLSDRFSAERPKGSFSTLEIQRTEQGDSAMYLCASSPGTGGVGNEKLFFGSGTQLSVL.